The rows below give T cell receptor beta chains drawn from one sample of a study of glioma-infiltrating T cells after dendritic cell vaccination. The assay was immunoSEQ multiplex PCR, and TCRdb's table has in-frame clones only and misses some. The sample has approximately 90,000 clones, about 83% seen once; the top ten hold just under 3%. The sample in question was blood, obtained before dendritic cell vaccination. The receptors were gathered from a human donor with glioblastoma. The conserved cysteine and the conserved F or W are not part of the CDR3 here. The D gene is left open where the match is weak. Rows may omit the clone size; those that give it use once, few, many or a size class.

d_gene | j_gene | abundance | v_gene | CDR3aa
TRBD2 | TRBJ2-1 | once | TRBV27 | ASSATSVHTMKQF
NA | TRBJ2-5 | NA | TRBV6-5 | AASEVFRQETQY
TRBD1 | TRBJ2-6 | NA | TRBV2 | ASSGQGRSGANVLT
TRBD1 | TRBJ1-1 | NA | TRBV7-2 | ASSLAYGSGGAF
NA | TRBJ2-7 | NA | TRBV7-6 | ASRPRAGYEQY
TRBD2 | TRBJ2-3 | NA | TRBV6-9 | ASSYPGTSGRYLDTQY
NA | TRBJ1-5 | few | TRBV4-1 | ASSSRDNEQPQH
NA | TRBJ1-5 | few | TRBV5-5 | ASSLVSGVGNQPQH
NA | TRBJ1-5 | NA | TRBV7-6 | ASSLRESQPQH
NA | TRBJ1-2 | NA | TRBV6-5 | ASREAYDYGYT
TRBD2 | TRBJ2-3 | once | TRBV11-2 | ASSLGTSGGTDTQY
NA | TRBJ1-6 | NA | TRBV9 | ASSVQGAGYNSPLH
NA | TRBJ2-5 | few | TRBV5-6 | ASSFTSDQETQY
TRBD1 | TRBJ2-7 | NA | TRBV6-5 | ASSYPTGVSYEQY
NA | TRBJ2-7 | NA | TRBV6-1 | ASSEFYSSSYEQY
NA | TRBJ1-2 | NA | TRBV10-1 | ASSAGQNYGYT
TRBD2 | TRBJ2-1 | NA | TRBV5-1 | ASTWGGYNEQF
NA | TRBJ1-2 | NA | TRBV25-1 | ASSPSGRGYT
TRBD1 | TRBJ2-3 | NA | TRBV5-4 | ASSQVPGQIPDTQY
NA | TRBJ2-7 | NA | TRBV7-3 | ASSLIRSGNYEQY
NA | TRBJ2-2 | NA | TRBV9 | ASSVEAGGRTGELF
NA | TRBJ2-1 | NA | TRBV21-1 | ASSKASGRTLGANEQF
NA | TRBJ2-6 | NA | TRBV7-9 | ASSSWTGSGANVLT
TRBD2 | TRBJ2-1 | once | TRBV7-6 | ASSLETSGRNDEQF
NA | TRBJ1-2 | NA | TRBV2 | ASTWTEDNYGYT
NA | TRBJ2-7 | NA | TRBV11-2 | ASSSRLSHSYEQY
TRBD2 | TRBJ2-3 | once | TRBV9 | ASSVWEAGGRGNTQY
TRBD1 | TRBJ1-1 | NA | TRBV30 | ALERGHTEAF
NA | TRBJ1-2 | NA | TRBV25-1 | ASSEYRNRVRGYT
NA | TRBJ2-1 | once | TRBV7-3 | ASSLLASYNEQF
TRBD2 | TRBJ2-1 | NA | TRBV28 | ASSPFTSVPYNEQF
NA | TRBJ1-1 | few | TRBV29-1 | SAPKADTEAF
NA | TRBJ1-3 | NA | TRBV7-9 | ASSLDGGVSGNTIY
TRBD1 | TRBJ1-1 | NA | TRBV7-9 | ASNPGQGAKTEAF
NA | TRBJ2-1 | NA | TRBV5-4 | ASSPGGINNEQF
TRBD2 | TRBJ2-3 | NA | TRBV2 | ATLGGTRTKDTQY
NA | TRBJ2-3 | NA | TRBV18 | ASSGGGGADTQY